The source of this TCR beta chain is a study of shared T cell receptors in the human thymus. Clones were read by immunoSEQ multiplex PCR, and TCRdb kept only the in-frame ones, dropping some. The sample holds 700,000 or so clones, roughly 85% seen once. The CDR3 is 16 residues long. CDR1 and CDR2 from the germline V gene are ENHRY and SYGVKD. Trimming shortened V by 0 bases and J by 2 bases, and 11 bases separated the two germline ends. The sample was also linked to a second study, of human thymus T cells. From that study: Donor material was obtained from healthy Finnish infants undergoing corrective surgery for congenital heart defects. The thymus tissue came from resections taken during corrective heart surgery. What appeared biased in thymic and blood repertoires was the usage of V and J genes. Related studies found that unrelated individuals share highly overlapping thymic repertoires.

This receptor was identified in a girl younger than two with a congenital heart defect. The chain has TRBV10-3 and TRBJ1-5; TRBD1 is a possible D gene (5 bases). What was sequenced was thymocytes. The CDR3 loop reads CAISESDPTGNQPQHF. The CDR3 bases are TGTGCCATCAGTGAGTCGGACCCGACAGGCAATCAGCCCCAGCATTTT.